The present entry profiles one T cell receptor (beta chain) with its context. Patients with a history of autoimmune disease or on systemic immunosuppression were excluded. This sample is drawn from a study of OX40 agonist ivuxolimab in advanced cancers. Sequenced by immunoSEQ multiplex PCR; TCRdb stores in-frame clones only, minus some. The repertoire holds 65,000 to 80,000 clones, with about nine tenths as singletons. The specimen comprised CD4+ or CD8+ T cells sorted from blood, sampled in a trial of the OX40 agonist ivuxolimab. The TCR originated in an adult with an advanced solid tumor such as melanoma, head and neck, liver or kidney cancer.

CDR3 loop: CASRQGAFYEQYF. The CDR3 DNA reads TGCGCCAGCAGACAGGGGGCTTTCTACGAGCAGTACTTC. The rearrangement links TRBV5-1 to TRBJ2-7, with 9 nucleotides matching TRBD1. The CDR3 runs 13 residues. Per the germline V gene, CDR1 is SGHRS and CDR2 is YFSETQ. J was trimmed by 3 bases and V by 5 bases; bases with no gene match: 3.